Following are 32 T cell receptor beta chains from one sample sequenced in a study of T cells in Graves' hyperthyroidism and ophthalmopathy. From RNA transcripts, TCR beta CDR3 regions were amplified. The TCR CDR3 was amplified in a first-round RT-PCR using the HTBI primer set. TCRdb re-derived calls from the multiplex PCR reads in MiXCR, one entry per CDR3 protein. Of 600,000 to 900,000 distinct CDR3 sequences listed, about a sixth are singletons. Specimen: blood. These receptors came from a young man with Graves' hyperthyroidism.

This clonotype was counted only a few times. V is TRBV3-1 and J is TRBJ2-1, with TRBD2 matching over 13 bases. Germline assignment: CDR1 LGHDT and CDR2 YNNKEL (reference sequence). This CDR3 is built from 17 residues. V lost 2 bases and J lost 6; bases outside the gene matches: 7. In DNA form, the CDR3 reads TGTGCCAGCAGCCAACGGACTAGCGGGAGTGGAATCAATGAGCAGTTCTTC. Encoded protein: CASSQRTSGSGINEQFF.

The chain uses TRBV2 and TRBJ1-6; D perhaps matches TRBD1 (6 bases). V lost 1 base to trimming and J lost 6 bases, with 7 bases between them. The CDR3 length is 14 residues. The germline V gene encodes CDR1 SNHLY and CDR2 FYNNEI. CDR3 in amino acids: CASSEDRANSPLHF. CDR3 nucleotide sequence: TGTGCCAGCAGTGAAGACAGGGCTAATTCACCCCTCCACTTT.

The table lists this clonotype with many counts. The DNA for the CDR3 is TGTGCCAGCCGAGCCGGGACTCAAGCTTTCTTT. Protein sequence: CASRAGTQAFF. The chain has TRBV28 and TRBJ1-1; D may be TRBD1 (5 bases). Germline CDR1 and CDR2: MDHEN and SYDVKM. The CDR3 runs to 11 residues. The V end was cut by 8 bases, the J end by 9 bases, with 13 bases between.

This clonotype has at least ten counts. This chain links TRBV28 with TRBJ1-5; D is perhaps TRBD1 (5 bases). The CDR3 is 17 amino acids. From germline, CDR1 is MDHEN and CDR2 SYDVKM. V gave up 4 bases and J gave up 0 bases, with 16 bases separating them. The chain's CDR3 is CASSSNGAEYSNQPQHF. The CDR3 bases are TGTGCCAGCAGTTCTAACGGGGCGGAATATAGCAATCAGCCCCAGCATTTT.

The chain has TRBV25-1 and TRBJ2-1; 8 bases are a match to TRBD1. V shed 4 bases and J 5 bases; nucleotides not matched to a gene: 4. Per the germline V gene, CDR1 is MGHDK and CDR2 is SYGVNS. The CDR3 consists of 14 residues. Here the CDR3 DNA reads TGTGCCAGCAGTGGTACAGGGGGGCACAATGAGCAGTTCTTC. This sequence encodes CASSGTGGHNEQFF.

The sample holds many counts of this clonotype. This sequence joins TRBV20-1 and TRBJ1-5; a weak D match, TRBD1 (5 bases). The CDR3 is 13 amino acids. Trimming removed 4 bases from V and 1 base from J, with 8 bases in between. Germline values: CDR1 DFQATT, CDR2 SNEGSKA (reference sequence). The CDR3 loop reads CSANRDSNQPQHF. The CDR3, as DNA: TGCAGTGCTAACCGGGACAGCAATCAGCCCCAGCATTTT.

This clonotype was detected many times. V usage is TRBV12-3 or TRBV12-4 and J usage is TRBJ2-1; no reliable D call. V lost 5 bases to trimming and J lost 8 bases, with 10 bases between them. The CDR3 length is 12 residues. DNA of the CDR3: TGTGCCAGCAGTCCCGTTTACGATGAGCAGTTCTTC. Translated, it gives CASSPVYDEQFF.

Comment on this clonotype: This sequence may be a read error, since a much larger clone differs from it by one base. This rearrangement joins TRBV7-2 to TRBJ2-5; 8 nucleotides align to TRBD2. CDR3 length: 14 residues. The trim removed 6 bases at V and 1 base at J, leaving 4 bases unmatched. CDR1 SGHTA and CDR2 FQGNSA come from the germline V gene. The CDR3 spells CTSRPGGGQETQYF. The DNA of the CDR3 is TGTACCAGCAGACCGGGAGGGGGCCAAGAGACCCAGTACTTC. The full variable domain, its missing parts supplied by reference TRBV7-2 and TRBJ2-5, is GAGVSQSPSNKVTEKGKDVELRCDPISGHTALYWYRQSLGQGLEFLIYFQGNSAPDKSGLPSDRFSAERTGGSVSTLTIQRTQQEDSAVYLCTSRPGGGQETQYFGPGTRLLVL.

This rearrangement joins TRBV15 to TRBJ2-5; 12 nucleotides agree with TRBD2. Germline V CDR1 and CDR2: LNHNV, YYDKDF (reference sequence). Germline trimming cut 5 bases from V and 4 bases from J; bases unmatched to any gene: 5. The CDR3 runs 15 residues. This CDR3 is CATSFLAGGAETQYF. The CDR3 DNA follows: TGTGCCACCAGCTTTCTAGCGGGAGGGGCAGAGACCCAGTACTTC.

This clonotype was detected a few times. The rearrangement uses TRBV29-1 and TRBJ1-4; D is perhaps TRBD1 (5 bases). The CDR3 runs to 16 residues. Germline CDR1 and CDR2: SQVTM and ANQGSEA. V was clipped by 6 bases and J by 0 bases, with 17 bases between them. In DNA, the CDR3 is TGCAGCGTCGCCCTGGGGGGACGGTCAACTAATGAAAAACTGTTTTTT. This codes for CSVALGGRSTNEKLFF. Looking up the rest from reference TRBV29-1 and TRBJ1-4 gives the full variable domain: SAVISQKPSRDICQRGTSLTIQCQVDSQVTMMFWYRQQPGQSLTLIATANQGSEATYESGFVIDKFPISRPNLTFSTLTVSNMSPEDSSIYLCSVALGGRSTNEKLFFGSGTQLSVL.

The V call is TRBV7-3, the J call TRBJ2-3; 10 bases agree with TRBD2. With V trimmed by 0 bases and J by 4 bases, 4 bases remained unmatched. This CDR3 is 16 amino acids long. Germline V lookup: CDR1 SGHTA, CDR2 FQGTGA. The CDR3 here is CASSLTLAGEADTQYF. CDR3 DNA sequence: TGTGCCAGCAGCTTAACCCTAGCGGGAGAAGCAGATACGCAGTATTTT.

This clonotype was observed a handful of times. The chain carries TRBV4-3 and TRBJ2-7, with TRBD2 matching over 12 bases. CDR1 is LGHNA and CDR2 is YSLEER in the germline V gene. Trimming cost V 1 base and J 2 bases; bases outside gene matches: 12. The CDR3 is 19 amino acids. CDR3 in amino acids: CASSQGGVLAGGPAYEQYF. CDR3 DNA: TGCGCCAGCAGCCAAGGAGGCGTACTAGCGGGAGGCCCAGCCTACGAGCAGTACTTC.

CDR3 loop: CASSEVVTSTGELFF. Here the CDR3 DNA reads TGTGCCAGCAGTGAAGTTGTCACATCCACCGGGGAGCTGTTTTTT. J is TRBJ2-2 and V is TRBV6-1; D uncertain. Trimming cost V 1 base and J 4 bases, with 10 bases left between them. CDR3 length equals 15 residues. Germline CDR1 is MNHNS and CDR2 is SASEGT.

Many counts were recorded for this clonotype. The chain's CDR3 is CASSLWDPRGSSYEQYF. The DNA of the CDR3 is TGTGCCAGCAGTTTGTGGGACCCGCGAGGCAGCTCCTACGAGCAGTACTTC. The chain recombines TRBV12-3 or TRBV12-4 with TRBJ2-7; D could derive from TRBD1 or TRBD2 (5 bases each). V was trimmed by 3 bases and J by 0 bases, leaving 18 bases between them. The CDR3 runs to 17 residues.

V gene TRBV2 combines with J gene TRBJ2-3, with 11 bases matching TRBD2. The CDR3 is 15 residues long. Trimming at V came to 7 bases and at J to 3 bases, leaving 6 bases not matched to a gene. Looked up from germline, CDR1 is SNHLY and CDR2 is FYNNEI. The CDR3 loop reads CASILRLAGTDTQYF. The DNA of the CDR3 is TGTGCCAGCATTCTGCGACTAGCGGGAACAGATACGCAGTATTTT.

This chain joins TRBV28 and TRBJ2-1; 8 positions match TRBD2. V lost 6 bases to trimming and J lost 7 bases; unmatched junction nucleotides: 8. The CDR3 covers 14 residues. CDR1 and CDR2 (germline): MDHEN, SYDVKM. The CDR3 region is CASRPAGGGNEQFF. The CDR3 bases are TGTGCCAGCAGGCCCGCCGGGGGGGGAAATGAGCAGTTCTTC. The whole variable domain, filled in from reference TRBV28 and TRBJ2-1, reads DVKVTQSSRYLVKRTGEKVFLECVQDMDHENMFWYRQDPGLGLRLIYFSYDVKMKEKGDIPEGYSVSREKKERFSLILESASTNQTSMYLCASRPAGGGNEQFFGPGTRLTVL.

The gene calls are TRBV15 and TRBJ2-4; D gene ambiguous. Germline values: CDR1 LNHNV, CDR2 YYDKDF (reference sequence). With 0 bases removed from V and 1 base from J, the gap between germline ends came to 4 bases. The CDR3 contains 14 residues. The CDR3 reads CATSRDGAKNIQYF. In nucleotides, the CDR3 is TGTGCCACCAGCAGAGACGGTGCCAAAAACATTCAGTACTTC. The entire variable domain, with the rest obtained from reference TRBV15 and TRBJ2-4, is as follows: DAMVIQNPRYQVTQFGKPVTLSCSQTLNHNVMYWYQQKSSQAPKLLFHYYDKDFNNEADTPDNFQSRRPNTSFCFLDIRSPGLGDTAMYLCATSRDGAKNIQYFGAGTRLSVL.

This clonotype was seen at least ten times. V usage is TRBV12-3 or TRBV12-4 and J usage is TRBJ1-1; TRBD1 is a possible D gene (6 bases). There are 17 residues in the CDR3. V was pared by 6 bases and J by 1 base, with 21 bases between. The CDR3 DNA follows: TGTGCCAGCAGGGGTTTTGGGACACTCATACGGAACACTGAAGCTTTCTTT. Protein product: CASRGFGTLIRNTEAFF.

This clonotype was seen only once. V usage is TRBV19 and J usage is TRBJ2-7, with D perhaps TRBD2 (6 bases). The CDR3 covers 14 residues. The V end was cut by 7 bases, the J end by 2 bases, with 15 bases between. Germline CDR1 is LNHDA and CDR2 is SQIVND (reference sequence). The CDR3 spells CASTTGTSTYEQYF. CDR3 coding DNA: TGTGCCAGTACTACCGGGACTTCCACCTACGAGCAGTACTTC.

This clonotype has at least ten counts. The V gene is TRBV12-3 or TRBV12-4, the J gene TRBJ1-5; D not certain. The CDR3 has 13 residues. V lost 5 bases to trimming and J lost 2 bases, with 7 bases between them. CDR3 loop: CASSGRGNQPQHF. The CDR3 nucleotides read TGTGCCAGCAGTGGAAGGGGCAATCAGCCCCAGCATTTT.

This chain joins TRBV4-1 and TRBJ2-1; 8 nucleotides line up with TRBD2. V lost 7 bases to trimming and J lost 8 bases; unmatched junction nucleotides: 7. CDR1 is MGHRA and CDR2 is YSYEKL in the germline V gene. This CDR3 has 13 amino acids. Written as DNA, the CDR3 is TGCGCCAGCACGGGACTAGGAGTAGATGAGCAGTTCTTC. Translated: CASTGLGVDEQFF.

The V and J genes are TRBV6-2 or TRBV6-3 and TRBJ1-5; a possible D gene is TRBD1 (5 bases). The CDR3 covers 14 residues. Germline-derived CDR1 and CDR2 are MNHEY and SVGEGT. V dropped 7 bases and J dropped 5 bases, with 15 bases sitting between them. The CDR3: CASIDRQGHQPQHF. Written as DNA, the CDR3 is TGTGCCAGCATTGACCGCCAGGGCCATCAGCCCCAGCATTTT.

This clonotype came up many times. The chain joins TRBV12-3 or TRBV12-4 to TRBJ2-3; the D gene is possibly TRBD2 (6 bases). The CDR3 consists of 16 residues. Trimming shortened V by 0 bases and J by 0 bases, and 10 bases separated the two germline ends. The CDR3 region has the DNA TGTGCCAGCAGTTTAGCGCTGGCGGGGAGCACAGATACGCAGTATTTT. Its protein is CASSLALAGSTDTQYF.

V usage is TRBV19 and J usage is TRBJ2-7; D is possibly TRBD2 (6 bases). CDR1 is LNHDA, CDR2 SQIVND, per germline (reference sequence). The CDR3 runs 13 residues. V was pared by 3 bases and J by 6 bases, with 12 bases between. The CDR3 nucleotides are TGTGCCAGTAGTATTGGGGGACTCCGCGAGCAGTACTTC. As protein: CASSIGGLREQYF.

The table lists this clonotype with a few counts. The chain uses TRBV27 and TRBJ1-1; 7 nucleotides agree with TRBD1. V lost 8 bases and J lost 4; bases outside the gene matches: 13. The CDR3 is 15 residues long. Germline V gene data show CDR1 as MNHEY and CDR2 as SMNVEV (reference sequence). Here the CDR3 reads CASLLQGGGTTEAFF. Here the CDR3 DNA reads TGTGCCAGCCTTTTGCAAGGGGGCGGCACCACTGAAGCTTTCTTT.

The chain uses TRBV19 and TRBJ2-1; 12 bases fit TRBD2. V lost 4 bases, J lost 4 bases, and 2 bases stayed unmatched. Germline V gene sequence: CDR1 LNHDA, CDR2 SQIVND (reference sequence). The CDR3 runs to 15 residues. The CDR3 here is CASSTLAGGYNEQFF. CDR3 sequence (DNA): TGTGCCAGTAGTACACTAGCGGGGGGATACAATGAGCAGTTCTTC.

This clonotype was counted many times. V gene TRBV28 combines with J gene TRBJ1-2; the match to TRBD1 covers 8 bases. Germline V gene sequence: CDR1 MDHEN, CDR2 SYDVKM. With V trimmed by 4 bases and J by 5 bases, 6 bases remained unmatched. The CDR3 spans 14 residues. The CDR3 sequence: CASSSSQGVYGYTF. The CDR3 region has the DNA TGTGCCAGCAGTTCCTCACAGGGGGTATATGGCTACACCTTC.

Details on this clonotype: One junction end disagrees with the germline gene, perhaps due to a read error. The chain is built from TRBV30 and TRBJ1-5, with D tentatively TRBD1 (6 bases). CDR3 length: 13 amino acids. Germline-derived CDR1 and CDR2 are GTSNPN and SVGIG (reference sequence). CDR3 in amino acids: CAWTGTSNQPRHF. CDR3 in DNA: TGTGCCTGGACCGGGACAAGCAATCAGCCCCGGCATTTT.

The table lists this clonotype with many counts. The V and J genes are TRBV7-3 and TRBJ2-7, with D unresolved. Trimming shortened V by 0 bases and J by 5 bases, and 8 bases separated the two germline ends. The CDR3 spans 13 residues. Germline CDR1 SGHTA, CDR2 FQGTGA. The CDR3 spells CASSLTTNHEQYF. The CDR3 DNA reads as TGTGCCAGCAGCTTAACAACTAATCACGAGCAGTACTTC.

This clonotype has a handful of counts. The rearrangement links TRBV25-1 to TRBJ1-6; no clear D gene. The CDR3 has 14 residues. Trimming took off 4 bases at V and 10 bases at J, with 14 bases between the two ends. CDR1 and CDR2 (germline): MGHDK, SYGVNS. The chain's CDR3 is CASSGGKEGSPLHF. CDR3 DNA: TGTGCCAGCAGTGGAGGGAAAGAAGGGTCACCCCTCCACTTT. The variable domain in full, with the rest retrieved from reference TRBV25-1 and TRBJ1-6, is EADIYQTPRYLVIGTGKKITLECSQTMGHDKMYWYQQDPGMELHLIHYSYGVNSTEKGDLSSESTVSRIRTEHFPLTLESARPSHTSQYLCASSGGKEGSPLHFGNGTRLTVT.

This clonotype has at least ten counts. CDR3 sequence: CASSFGTGRPSGNTIYF. In DNA, the CDR3 is TGTGCCAGCAGCTTCGGGACTGGGCGGCCATCTGGAAACACCATATATTTT. V gene TRBV11-1 combines with J gene TRBJ1-3, with D tentatively TRBD1 (5 bases). Germline CDR1 is SGHAT and CDR2 is FQDESV (reference sequence). The CDR3 loop spans 17 amino acids. The V end lost 3 bases, the J end lost 1 base, and 16 bases lay between the germline ends.

This clonotype appeared many times. The chain couples TRBV30 to TRBJ2-2; the D gene is possibly TRBD2 (7 bases). CDR1 is GTSNPN, CDR2 SVGIG, per germline (reference sequence). V was trimmed by 8 bases and J by 5 bases, leaving 18 bases between them. This CDR3 comprises 14 residues. The CDR3 nucleotides are TGTGCCCTGAGGGGGGCGGGAGTAACCGGGGAGCTGTTTTTT. This codes for CALRGAGVTGELFF. The full variable domain, in which reference TRBV30 and TRBJ2-2 provide the parts outside the CDR3, is SQTIHQWPATLVQPVGSPLSLECTVEGTSNPNLYWYRQAAGRGLQLLFYSVGIGQISSEVPQNLSASRPQDRQFILSSKKLLLSDSGFYLCALRGAGVTGELFFGEGSRLTVL.